This is a list of T cell receptor beta chains from one sample in a study of technical replicates of blood from several donors. Sequencing used immunoSEQ multiplex PCR; TCRdb keeps in-frame clones, though not all of them. The top ten clones hold roughly 0.4% of a sample with approximately 75,000 clones, under 97% of them seen once. The sample consisted of T cells isolated from PBMCs. These TCRs come from a human donor in good health. Each CDR3 is given with its conserved first and last residue. The D gene is left open where the match is weak. Rows may omit the clone size; those that give it use once, few, many or a size class.

abundance,j_gene,v_gene,d_gene,CDR3nt,CDR3aa
-,TRBJ2-1,TRBV7-2,TRBD2,TGTGCCAGCAGCTTAAGGACTAGCGGGAGAGATGAGCAGTTCTTC,CASSLRTSGRDEQFF
-,TRBJ1-2,TRBV30,TRBD1,TGTGCCTGGACTCCACAGGGGGCCGGGTATGGCTACACCTTC,CAWTPQGAGYGYTF
once,TRBJ2-7,TRBV13,TRBD2,TGTGCCAGCAGCTCGGGAGGCCGGCGATACGAGCAGTACTTC,CASSSGGRRYEQYF
-,TRBJ2-7,TRBV7-3,TRBD2,TGTGCCAGCAGCTTTACGGGACGGCCGGGACTAGGGATCTACGAGCAGTACTTC,CASSFTGRPGLGIYEQYF
few,TRBJ2-3,TRBV9,-,TGTGCCAGCAGCGTAGAGGGAGGGGGTACGCAGTATTTT,CASSVEGGGTQYF
once,TRBJ2-7,TRBV6-5,-,TGTGCCAGCAGTTACTCGTCTCCAGGGGACTCCTACGAGCAGTACTTC,CASSYSSPGDSYEQYF
-,TRBJ2-1,TRBV4-2,TRBD2,TGTGCCAGCAGCCAAGTTGGTAGCGGGAGCTACAATGAGCAGTTCTTC,CASSQVGSGSYNEQFF
-,TRBJ2-7,TRBV5-1,-,TGCGCCAGCATGCCTCAGACTTCGGGGGATGAGCAGTACTTC,CASMPQTSGDEQYF
-,TRBJ2-7,TRBV27,TRBD2,TGTGCCAGCAGTTTCCCCGAGCGGGAGAGCTCCTACGAGCAGTACTTC,CASSFPERESSYEQYF
-,TRBJ2-5,TRBV6-7,TRBD2,TGTGCCAGCAGCCACGGACTAGCGATAAGGGGAGAGACCCAGTACTTC,CASSHGLAIRGETQYF
-,TRBJ1-2,TRBV19,TRBD1,TGTGCCAGTAGTATAGATAAAGGGGGCGCAGACTATGGCTACACCTTC,CASSIDKGGADYGYTF
-,TRBJ2-5,TRBV6-5,-,TGTGCCAGCAGAACCCAGGGCCGAGAGACCCAGTACTTC,CASRTQGRETQYF